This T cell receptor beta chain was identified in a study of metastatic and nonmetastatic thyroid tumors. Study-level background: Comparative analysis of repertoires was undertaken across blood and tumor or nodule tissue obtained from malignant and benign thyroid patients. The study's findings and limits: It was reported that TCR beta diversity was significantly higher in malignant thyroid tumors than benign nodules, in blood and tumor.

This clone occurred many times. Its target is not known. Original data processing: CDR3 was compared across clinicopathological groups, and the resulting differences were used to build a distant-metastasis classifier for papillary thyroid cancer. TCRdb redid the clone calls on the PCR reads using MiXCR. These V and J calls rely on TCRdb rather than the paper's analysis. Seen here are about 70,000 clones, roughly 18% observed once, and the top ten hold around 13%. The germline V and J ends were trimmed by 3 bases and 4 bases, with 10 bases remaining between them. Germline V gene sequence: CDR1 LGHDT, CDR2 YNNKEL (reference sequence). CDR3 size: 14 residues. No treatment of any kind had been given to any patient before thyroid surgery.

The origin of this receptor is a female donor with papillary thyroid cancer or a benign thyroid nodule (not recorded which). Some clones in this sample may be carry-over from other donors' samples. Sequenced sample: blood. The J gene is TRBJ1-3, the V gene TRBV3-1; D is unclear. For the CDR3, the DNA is TGTGCCAGCAGCCAGGGGTATGTGGGAAACACCATATATTTT. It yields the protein CASSQGYVGNTIYF.